These T cell receptor beta chains were read from a single sample in a study of OX40 agonist ivuxolimab in advanced cancers. Assay: immunoSEQ multiplex PCR; the TCRdb copy retains only in-frame clones and omits some. This sample has some 90,000 clones, with 91% found just once. Sequencing was performed on CD4+ or CD8+ T cells sorted from blood, taken in a trial of the OX40 agonist ivuxolimab. The receptors stem from an adult with an advanced solid tumor such as melanoma, head and neck, liver or kidney cancer. The CDR3 runs from the conserved cysteine through the conserved F or W.

V gene: TRBV4-1
J gene: TRBJ2-1
CDR3 protein: CASSQDQRPRQFF

V gene: TRBV7-9
J gene: TRBJ1-1
CDR3 protein: CASSPTGVNTEAFF

V gene: TRBV7-9
J gene: TRBJ2-3
CDR3 protein: CASRRDLGTAQYF

V gene: TRBV4-3
J gene: TRBJ2-2
CDR3 protein: CASSPRSIGANTGELFF

V gene: TRBV6-6
J gene: TRBJ2-4
CDR3 protein: CASSYGLRQNIQYF

V gene: TRBV4-1
J gene: TRBJ1-2
CDR3 protein: CASSQDEINYGYTF

V gene: TRBV19
J gene: TRBJ2-7
CDR3 protein: CASSISSGGSYEQYF

V gene: TRBV11-2
J gene: TRBJ2-1
CDR3 protein: CASSASGSYNEQFF

V gene: TRBV7-2
J gene: TRBJ2-7
CDR3 protein: CASSFLGIPGQYF

V gene: TRBV20-1
J gene: TRBJ1-2
CDR3 protein: CSASPVYGYTF

V gene: TRBV6-5
J gene: TRBJ2-2
CDR3 protein: CASQTGATTPGELFF

V gene: TRBV6-6
J gene: TRBJ2-5
CDR3 protein: CASSPGIQETQYF

V gene: TRBV27
J gene: TRBJ2-7
CDR3 protein: CASSYRDRGAEQYF

V gene: TRBV19
J gene: TRBJ2-5
CDR3 protein: CASSIGPGLRETQYF

V gene: TRBV5-1
J gene: TRBJ2-7
CDR3 protein: CASSTGSSYEQYF

V gene: TRBV19
J gene: TRBJ2-3
CDR3 protein: CASSPAPPDTQYF

V gene: TRBV15
J gene: TRBJ1-4
CDR3 protein: CATSSRSGEKLFF

V gene: TRBV11-3
J gene: TRBJ2-7
CDR3 protein: CASSLGTVGQYF

V gene: TRBV10-3
J gene: TRBJ1-1
CDR3 protein: CAISVEGKNTEAFF

V gene: TRBV6-5
J gene: TRBJ2-2
CDR3 protein: CASSYSPGTGGRELFF

V gene: TRBV20-1
J gene: TRBJ2-1
CDR3 protein: CSATLGGVQFF

V gene: TRBV5-1
J gene: TRBJ1-6
CDR3 protein: CASSLQGDGGSPLHF

V gene: TRBV9
J gene: TRBJ2-3
CDR3 protein: CASSVTSGLTDTQYF

V gene: TRBV7-9
J gene: TRBJ2-2
CDR3 protein: CASRSVRQNTGELFF

V gene: TRBV7-3
J gene: TRBJ1-1
CDR3 protein: CASSSTGRTEAFF

V gene: TRBV14
J gene: TRBJ2-7
CDR3 protein: CASSRTGEQYF

V gene: TRBV5-1
J gene: TRBJ2-2
CDR3 protein: CASSTGQNTGELFF

V gene: TRBV5-1
J gene: TRBJ1-2
CDR3 protein: CASSLLPEANYGYTF

V gene: TRBV7-6
J gene: TRBJ1-2
CDR3 protein: CASSFPGGGYTF

V gene: TRBV28
J gene: TRBJ2-3
CDR3 protein: CASSGGGTDTQYF

V gene: TRBV19
J gene: TRBJ1-1
CDR3 protein: CASNLNTEAFF

V gene: TRBV7-9
J gene: TRBJ2-3
CDR3 protein: CASSLNSGTVSLSTDTQYF

V gene: TRBV6-1
J gene: TRBJ2-7
CDR3 protein: CASSYYEQYF

V gene: TRBV18
J gene: TRBJ1-5
CDR3 protein: CASSPRAGDSNQPQHF

V gene: TRBV7-2
J gene: TRBJ2-3
CDR3 protein: CASSSRLAGGTDTQYF

V gene: TRBV4-2
J gene: TRBJ2-2
CDR3 protein: CASSYRGSSNTGELFF

V gene: TRBV28
J gene: TRBJ2-4
CDR3 protein: CASSSEQIAKNIQYF

V gene: TRBV7-2
J gene: TRBJ2-7
CDR3 protein: CASSLAGPYEQYF

V gene: TRBV11-3
J gene: TRBJ2-1
CDR3 protein: CASSLGFKGEQFF

V gene: TRBV4-2
J gene: TRBJ2-7
CDR3 protein: CASSQDRTSYEQYF

V gene: TRBV4-3
J gene: TRBJ2-7
CDR3 protein: CASYCECPQTYREQYF

V gene: TRBV5-1
J gene: TRBJ2-6
CDR3 protein: CASTSAGAGANVLTF

V gene: TRBV7-2
J gene: TRBJ1-6
CDR3 protein: CASSVINSPLHF

V gene: TRBV7-6
J gene: TRBJ1-2
CDR3 protein: CASSLAQGGEYGYTF

V gene: TRBV5-8
J gene: TRBJ1-5
CDR3 protein: CASSLGPTWGSNQPQHF

V gene: TRBV4-3
J gene: TRBJ2-6
CDR3 protein: CASSQVGANVLTF

V gene: TRBV5-4
J gene: TRBJ1-2
CDR3 protein: CASSILQGSYGYTF

V gene: TRBV6-6
J gene: TRBJ1-5
CDR3 protein: CASSHGQAAQPQHF

V gene: TRBV18
J gene: TRBJ2-7
CDR3 protein: CASSPKTSLGNEQYF

V gene: TRBV25-1
J gene: TRBJ2-2
CDR3 protein: CASGGQVWTGELFF

V gene: TRBV4-1
J gene: TRBJ1-5
CDR3 protein: CASSQDPPGGAQGQPQHF

V gene: TRBV19
J gene: TRBJ1-5
CDR3 protein: CASRARGSSNQPQHF